The entry that follows covers one TCR beta chain sequence. The sample comes from a study of blood T cell repertoires in COVID-19. Germline V gene sequence: CDR1 LGHDT, CDR2 YNNKEL (reference sequence). CDR3 size: 16 residues. V lost 5 bases to trimming and J lost 6 bases; unmatched junction nucleotides: 7. Study processing details: How many nucleated cells were present was estimated from reference gene primer amplification. Method: immunoSEQ multiplex PCR; TCRdb's copy keeps in-frame clones and lacks some. V and J calls and clone size are those listed in that table; D and trimming were worked out from the DNA. This table has about 220,000 clones, under 90% appearing once.

The receptor's source is a woman older than 75 with acute or convalescent COVID-19. The genes are TRBV3-1 (or the pseudogene TRBV3-2) and TRBJ2-1, with 13 nucleotides matching TRBD2. Sequenced input: peripheral blood. Here the CDR3 reads CASSFRTSGGFNEQFF. In DNA, the CDR3 is TGTGCCAGCAGCTTCCGGACTAGCGGGGGTTTCAATGAGCAGTTCTTC.